These 25 T cell receptor beta chains were all obtained from the same sample, sequenced in a study of regulatory T cells in long-lasting Graves disease. Stated time point: persistent/refractory GD, antithyroid drugs over 5 years with positive TRAb. Making the TCR library involved RNA that had been extracted from PBMCs. HTBI primers from iRepertoire and Arm-PCR of CDR3 regions yielded the TCR beta libraries. TCRdb fed the multiplex PCR reads into MiXCR, producing one record per CDR3 protein. The profile shows around 400,000 distinct CDR3 sequences, about a quarter of them singletons. The sample consisted of peripheral blood mononuclear cells (PBMCs), taken when the disease was refractory, from a patient treated with antithyroid drugs. These receptors originate from a female donor with Graves disease.

This clonotype was counted only a few times. This rearrangement joins TRBV3-1 to TRBJ2-5; 7 bases match TRBD2. The ends lost 0 bases at V and 5 bases at J; junction bases unmatched: 3. The CDR3 runs to 14 residues. CDR1 and CDR2 (germline): LGHDT, YNNKEL (reference sequence). The CDR3 reads CASSQDVGGETQYF. DNA for the CDR3: TGTGCCAGCAGCCAAGATGTCGGGGGGGAGACCCAGTACTTC.

This clonotype was counted ten times or more. The V gene is TRBV2, the J gene TRBJ2-5; 10 bases match TRBD2. The V and J ends lost 3 bases and 0 bases, in that order; junction bases with no gene match: 7. The CDR3 loop spans 17 amino acids. Germline V gene lookup returns CDR1 SNHLY and CDR2 FYNNEI. CDR3 in DNA: TGTGCCAGCAGTGAGTTAGCGGGAGGCCTGGACCAAGAGACCCAGTACTTC. This gives the protein CASSELAGGLDQETQYF.

This clonotype was seen more than once but under ten times. The chain uses TRBV19 and TRBJ1-5, with unresolved D. Germline lookup yields CDR1 LNHDA and CDR2 SQIVND (reference sequence). The V end lost 5 bases, the J end lost 5 bases, and 13 bases lay between the germline ends. There are 14 residues in the CDR3. The CDR3 sequence is CASSLRGLDQPQHF. The CDR3, as DNA: TGTGCCAGTAGTCTTAGAGGGTTGGATCAGCCCCAGCATTTT.

This clonotype occurred a few times. The genes are TRBV18 and TRBJ2-7, with D tentatively TRBD1 (5 bases). This CDR3 has 14 amino acids. The germline V gene encodes CDR1 KGHSH and CDR2 LQKENI. Trimming removed 5 bases at V and 4 bases at J, with 15 bases between. The CDR3 nucleotides read TGTGCCAGCTCAGGGCAGGGCCCTGGTTACGAGCAGTACTTC. Translation gives CASSGQGPGYEQYF.

V usage is TRBV27 and J usage is TRBJ2-7; the D gene is possibly TRBD2 (5 bases). Trimming left V 3 bases short and J 5 bases short, with 11 bases between. From germline, CDR1 is MNHEY and CDR2 SMNVEV (reference sequence). The CDR3 is 13 residues long. The CDR3 bases are TGTGCCAGCAGTTTCGTGGGGAGCGACGAGCAGTACTTC. This gives the protein CASSFVGSDEQYF.

V gene TRBV29-1 combines with J gene TRBJ2-7, with D maybe TRBD1 (5 bases). The CDR3 spans 19 residues. The germline V gene has CDR1 SQVTM and CDR2 ANQGSEA. V was cut by 7 bases and J by 3 bases, with 34 bases left in between. The CDR3 nucleotides read TGCAGCGCTCTGAGCTCCAGGGCGGAGTTTGGGCAGCCACTCTACGAGCAGTACTTC. It codes for CSALSSRAEFGQPLYEQYF.

The rearrangement uses TRBV6-1 and TRBJ2-7, with TRBD1 matching 9 bases. CDR3 length equals 15 residues. The germline V gene has CDR1 MNHNS and CDR2 SASEGT. V lost 5 bases to trimming and J lost 4 bases; unmatched junction nucleotides: 9. CDR3 nucleotide sequence: TGTGCCAGCAGTACACGGGACAGGGAGATTTACGAGCAGTACTTC. This gives the protein CASSTRDREIYEQYF.

This clonotype occurred many times. V and J are TRBV6-5 and TRBJ2-7; TRBD2 agrees at 13 bases. The V gene end was trimmed by 2 bases and the J gene end by 5 bases; junction bases not matched to a gene: 3. Germline lookup yields CDR1 MNHEY and CDR2 SVGAGI. The length of the CDR3 is 15 residues. DNA for the CDR3: TGTGCCAGCAGTTACCTCGGACTAGCGGGGGACGAGCAGTACTTC. Translation gives CASSYLGLAGDEQYF.

This clonotype was seen many times. This rearrangement joins TRBV7-8 to TRBJ1-4; D call uncertain. Germline CDR1 SGHVS, CDR2 FQNEAQ. The CDR3 is made up of 13 amino acids. Trimming left V 2 bases short and J 7 bases short, with 8 bases between. The CDR3 region has the DNA TGTGCCAGCAGCTTAAAAGTGGGTGAAAAACTGTTTTTT. This codes for CASSLKVGEKLFF.

CDR3 nucleotides: TGCGCCAGCAGCATAGGACAGCCTCAAGAGACCCAGTACTTC. Translating gives CASSIGQPQETQYF. The rearrangement links TRBV5-1 to TRBJ2-5; D is perhaps TRBD1 (6 bases). Looked up from germline, CDR1 is SGHRS and CDR2 is YFSETQ. V was cut by 4 bases and J by 2 bases, with 12 bases left in between. The CDR3 consists of 14 residues. Supplemented by reference TRBV5-1 and TRBJ2-5, the full variable domain reads KAGVTQTPRYLIKTRGQQVTLSCSPISGHRSVSWYQQTPGQGLQFLFEYFSETQRNKGNFPGRFSGRQFSNSRSEMNVSTLELGDSALYLCASSIGQPQETQYFGPGTRLLVL.

The CDR3 reads CASSLDGEAYEQYF. DNA of the CDR3: TGTGCCAGCAGCTTAGACGGCGAAGCCTACGAGCAGTACTTC. The chain couples TRBV7-3 to TRBJ2-7; unclear D gene. Germline lookup yields CDR1 SGHTA and CDR2 FQGTGA. V was clipped by 2 bases and J by 2 bases, with 10 bases between them. This CDR3 has 14 residues.

This clonotype showed up just a few times. The chain recombines TRBV20-1 with TRBJ2-6; possible D gene TRBD1, 6 bases. V lost 5 bases and J lost 1, with 6 bases in between. The CDR3 has 13 residues. CDR1 is DFQATT, CDR2 SNEGSKA, per germline (reference sequence). The CDR3 region is CSADRSGANVLTF. The CDR3 coding sequence is TGCAGTGCTGACAGGTCTGGGGCCAACGTCCTGACTTTC.

The chain is built from TRBV13 and TRBJ2-5; D is unclear. The CDR3 sequence is 14 residues long. Germline-derived CDR1 and CDR2 are PRHDT and FYEKMQ (reference sequence). Between the trimmed V and J ends, which lost 1 base and 5 bases, there was a span of 11 bases. The CDR3 coding sequence is TGTGCCAGCAGCTTAGTGGCGGTGGGGGAGACCCAGTACTTC. It translates to CASSLVAVGETQYF. The full variable domain, completed using reference TRBV13 and TRBJ2-5, is AAGVIQSPRHLIKEKRETATLKCYPIPRHDTVYWYQQGPGQDPQFLISFYEKMQSDKGSIPDRFSAQQFSDYHSELNMSSLELGDSALYFCASSLVAVGETQYFGPGTRLLVL.

The V and J genes are TRBV10-3 and TRBJ2-5; D possibly corresponds to TRBD2 (5 bases). CDR1 is ENHRY and CDR2 is SYGVKD in the germline V gene. The CDR3 spans 14 residues. Between the trimmed V and J ends, which lost 10 bases and 4 bases, there was a span of 19 bases. CDR3 nucleotides: TGTGCCACCAGAGGCGCGGGTCCCTCAGAGACCCAGTACTTC. This sequence encodes CATRGAGPSETQYF.

The table lists this clonotype with a count of one. This clone may be a read error of a much larger clone one base away. V and J are TRBV28 and TRBJ2-5; 10 bases align to TRBD2. The CDR3 is 17 residues long. The germline CDR1 and CDR2 sequences are MDHEN and SYDVKM. CDR3 residues: CAASSISSGRFQETRYF. The CDR3 nucleotides are TGTGCCGCATCCTCCATCTCTAGCGGGAGATTCCAAGAGACCCGGTACTTC. Combining the CDR3 with reference TRBV28 and TRBJ2-5 gives the whole variable domain DVKVTQSSRYLVKRTGEKVFLECVQDMDHENMFWYRQDPGLGLRLIYFSYDVKMKEKGDIPEGYSVSREKKERFSLILESASTNQTSMYLCAASSISSGRFQETRYFGPGTRLLVL.

This clonotype was seen a few times. This chain joins TRBV20-1 and TRBJ2-7; TRBD2 aligns across 9 bases. Trimming took 0 bases from V and 7 from J; bases not matched to a gene: 19. CDR1 and CDR2 (germline): DFQATT, SNEGSKA (reference sequence). This CDR3 spans 18 amino acids. This CDR3 reads CSARDLRGGGDTLVEQYF. The CDR3 bases are TGCAGTGCTAGAGATCTGCGGGGGGGGGGGGATACCCTAGTGGAGCAGTACTTC.

This clonotype was recorded at least ten times. The chain couples TRBV6-1 to TRBJ1-2; D remains unclear. The germline V gene encodes CDR1 MNHNS and CDR2 SASEGT. V gave up 6 bases and J gave up 3 bases, with 14 bases separating them. The CDR3 is made up of 14 amino acids. The CDR3 nucleotides are TGTGCCAGCAGGGTGACGGCCATGGACTATGGCTACACCTTC. Residues: CASRVTAMDYGYTF.

This clonotype was counted ten times or more. For the CDR3, the DNA is TGTGCCAGCAGTGAGTTTCCAGGGTATTACGAGCAGTACTTC. Its translation is CASSEFPGYYEQYF. This chain links TRBV2 with TRBJ2-7; possible D gene TRBD1, 5 bases. The CDR3 extends over 14 amino acids. V dropped 3 bases and J dropped 4 bases, with 13 bases sitting between them. The germline gives CDR1 SNHLY, CDR2 FYNNEI.

This clonotype was found a few times. The chain carries TRBV12-3 or TRBV12-4 and TRBJ1-3; no clear D gene. The CDR3 is made up of 14 amino acids. The V end was cut by 11 bases, the J end by 2 bases, with 16 bases between. The CDR3 DNA follows: TGTGCCTCTACGAGCGGGGAGGCTGGAAACACCATATATTTT. Its translation is CASTSGEAGNTIYF.

This clonotype was counted at least ten times. The chain recombines TRBV2 with TRBJ1-4, with 9 bases identical to TRBD1. V lost 7 bases, J lost 6 bases, and 3 bases stayed unmatched. The CDR3 loop spans 13 amino acids. The V gene's germline CDR1 is SNHLY and CDR2 FYNNEI. The CDR3, as DNA: TGTGCCAGCAACACAGGGGGCGATGAAAAACTGTTTTTT. Protein product: CASNTGGDEKLFF. Full variable domain (outside the CDR3, taken from reference TRBV2 and TRBJ1-4): EPEVTQTPSHQVTQMGQEVILRCVPISNHLYFYWYRQILGQKVEFLVSFYNNEISEKSEIFDDQFSVERPDGSNFTLKIRSTKLEDSAMYFCASNTGGDEKLFFGSGTQLSVL.

This clonotype came up many times. The chain couples TRBV11-2 to TRBJ1-2; no reliable D call. The CDR3 is 14 residues long. Trimming cost V 5 bases and J 9 bases, with 19 bases left between them. Per the germline V gene, CDR1 is SGHAT and CDR2 is FQNNGV. In DNA form, the CDR3 reads TGTGCCAGCAGCAATAGAGCACAGAATATGCGCTACACCTTC. It is translated as CASSNRAQNMRYTF.

This clonotype was observed many times. This chain links TRBV28 with TRBJ1-5; tentative D call: TRBD1 (5 bases). Germline V gene data show CDR1 as MDHEN and CDR2 as SYDVKM. The CDR3 has 14 residues. Trimming took 3 bases from V and 6 from J, leaving 12 bases between them. CDR3 nucleotide sequence: TGTGCCAGCAGTTTGGGGGGTTTAGGTCAGCCCCAGCATTTT. Translating gives CASSLGGLGQPQHF.

The chain has TRBV18 and TRBJ1-1; D perhaps matches TRBD1 (6 bases). The V gene's germline CDR1 is KGHSH and CDR2 LQKENI. The CDR3 runs 16 residues. V dropped 0 bases and J dropped 9 bases, with 20 bases sitting between them. CDR3 nucleotides: TGTGCCAGCTCACCACCTTTCACAGGGCAGGTAGCTCAAGCTTTCTTT. It codes for CASSPPFTGQVAQAFF.

In this sample, this clonotype turned up a few times. V gene TRBV5-1 combines with J gene TRBJ1-6; 9 positions match TRBD1. V shed 3 bases, J shed 10 bases, and the junction held 8 bases outside the gene matches. The CDR3 consists of 15 residues. Germline CDR1 reads SGHRS; CDR2 reads YFSETQ. The CDR3 sequence: CASSSPDRGKSPLHF. The CDR3 DNA reads as TGCGCCAGCAGCTCACCGGACAGGGGCAAATCACCCCTCCACTTT. Based on the CDR3 plus reference TRBV5-1 and TRBJ1-6, the full variable domain is KAGVTQTPRYLIKTRGQQVTLSCSPISGHRSVSWYQQTPGQGLQFLFEYFSETQRNKGNFPGRFSGRQFSNSRSEMNVSTLELGDSALYLCASSSPDRGKSPLHFGNGTRLTVT.

This rearrangement joins TRBV20-1 to TRBJ1-6, with D perhaps TRBD1 (5 bases). The CDR3 is 13 residues long. Germline V gene sequence: CDR1 DFQATT, CDR2 SNEGSKA (reference sequence). The germline V and J ends were trimmed by 2 bases and 14 bases, with 16 bases remaining between them. The CDR3 loop reads CSARRQTPGTLHF. The CDR3 bases are TGCAGTGCTAGAAGACAGACCCCTGGAACCCTCCACTTT.